The 5 T cell receptor beta chains in this list originate from one sample, sequenced in a study of cytomegalovirus exposure and HLA in healthy donors. The PCR contained 60 Vbeta and 13 Jbeta primers. Using immunoSEQ multiplex PCR, the repertoire was profiled, and TCRdb retains in-frame clones only, with some absent. The table for this sample gives about 130,000 clones. The sequenced sample was PBMCs. Every receptor here comes from a man aged 35 to 55 in good health and CMV-seronegative.

The rearrangement joins TRBV28 to TRBJ2-1, with a tentative D call TRBD1 (5 bases). V lost 3 bases and J 1 base, leaving 13 bases between the germline ends. Looked up from germline, CDR1 is MDHEN and CDR2 is SYDVKM. The CDR3 spans 16 residues. CDR3 DNA: TGTGCCAGCAGTTTCCCAAAAACAGGATCCTACAATGAGCAGTTCTTC. It is translated as CASSFPKTGSYNEQFF. Full variable domain (missing parts from reference TRBV28 and TRBJ2-1): DVKVTQSSRYLVKRTGEKVFLECVQDMDHENMFWYRQDPGLGLRLIYFSYDVKMKEKGDIPEGYSVSREKKERFSLILESASTNQTSMYLCASSFPKTGSYNEQFFGPGTRLTVL.

V and J are TRBV13 and TRBJ2-7, with 7 nucleotides matching TRBD2. Germline V gives CDR1 PRHDT, CDR2 FYEKMQ (reference sequence). J was trimmed by 3 bases and V by 5 bases; bases with no gene match: 10. The CDR3 has 15 amino acids. CDR3 DNA sequence: TGTGCCAGCAGCCCCCAAGCGGGGAGTGTCTACGAGCAGTACTTC. As protein: CASSPQAGSVYEQYF.

The J gene is TRBJ1-2, the V gene TRBV7-2; D remains ambiguous. The CDR3 length is 14 residues. Germline V gene sequence: CDR1 SGHTA, CDR2 FQGNSA. The V gene lost 0 bases and the J gene lost 5 bases, with 10 bases spanning the gap. The CDR3 nucleotides read TGTGCCAGCAGCTTAGCATCCGGGGATTATGGCTACACCTTC. Amino acids: CASSLASGDYGYTF.

Regarding this clone: One end of the junction is discordant with germline, which a read error may explain. The rearrangement uses TRBV11-3 and TRBJ2-7, with 7 nucleotides matching TRBD1. Germline loops: CDR1 SGHNT, CDR2 YENEEA. The CDR3 is made up of 12 amino acids. CDR3 sequence reads: CASSLDGQDYSF. DNA of the CDR3: TGTGCCAGCAGCTTAGATGGACAGGATTACAGCTTC.

The V and J genes are TRBV5-1 and TRBJ2-1; 8 positions match TRBD1. V was pared by 0 bases and J by 4 bases, with 9 bases of the junction left unmatched. The germline V gene encodes CDR1 SGHRS and CDR2 YFSETQ. This CDR3 comprises 17 residues. In DNA, the CDR3 is TGCGCCAGCAGCTTGGAACCCAGGACAGGGCGATACAATGAGCAGTTCTTC. Its protein is CASSLEPRTGRYNEQFF.